The next 24 T cell receptor beta chains were all read from a single sample in a study of cytomegalovirus exposure and HLA in healthy donors (dated by TCRdb to 2016 to 2017). Library prep was done by the immunoSEQ multiplex PCR assay. TCRdb obtained this table from immuneACCESS and retained in-frame rearrangements with V and J assigned. These tables miss some clones; where compared with another copy, unresolved V genes account for less than half of the shortfall, and the remainder is unexplained. For this sample the table gives around 300,000 clones, of which 65% to 90% were detected only once. 0.9% to 1.1% of the sample goes to the ten largest clones. The sample consisted of PBMCs. The source of these receptors is a woman between 18 and 29 years old in good health and CMV-seronegative.

J is TRBJ1-2 and V is TRBV30; TRBD1 might be the D (6 bases). Trimming took off 2 bases at V and 4 bases at J, with 11 bases between the two ends. The germline V gene has CDR1 GTSNPN and CDR2 SVGIG (reference sequence). The CDR3 extends over 13 amino acids. For the CDR3, the DNA is TGTGCCTGGAGTTTATCAGGGGCCTATGGCTACACCTTC. This sequence encodes CAWSLSGAYGYTF.

The chain carries TRBV4-1 and TRBJ1-4; D is unclear. Germline V lookup: CDR1 MGHRA, CDR2 YSYEKL. Between the trimmed V and J ends, which lost 3 bases and 2 bases, there was a span of 10 bases. The CDR3 runs 15 residues. The CDR3 sequence is CASSQAGMTNEKLFF. The CDR3 DNA is TGCGCCAGCAGCCAGGCGGGTATGACTAATGAAAAACTGTTTTTT.

This sequence joins TRBV9 and TRBJ2-2, with 7 bases matching TRBD2. The J segment lost 1 base and the V segment lost 0 bases, leaving 3 bases of the junction unmatched. There are 16 residues in the CDR3. The V gene's germline CDR1 is SGDLS and CDR2 YYNGEE. The CDR3 nucleotides read TGTGCCAGCAGCGTAGGAGCGGGGCGGAACACCGGGGAGCTGTTTTTT. Its translation: CASSVGAGRNTGELFF.

This clone was observed a single time. The DNA for the CDR3 is TGTGCCAGCTCACCACCTGACAGGGGTTCACCCCTCCACTTT. Encoded protein: CASSPPDRGSPLHF. The rearrangement uses TRBV18 and TRBJ1-6, with 8 bases matching TRBD1. V shed 0 bases, J shed 9 bases, and the junction held 1 base outside the gene matches. The CDR3 consists of 14 residues. Per the germline V gene, CDR1 is KGHSH and CDR2 is LQKENI. The full variable domain, with the rest looked up from reference TRBV18 and TRBJ1-6, is NAGVMQNPRHLVRRRGQEARLRCSPMKGHSHVYWYRQLPEEGLKFMVYLQKENIIDESGMPKERFSAEFPKEGPSILRIQQVVRGDSAAYFCASSPPDRGSPLHFGNGTRLTVT.

In regard to this clone: Other DNA sequences in this specimen translate into the identical CDR3. The chain links TRBV28 to TRBJ1-4, with D unresolved. Trimming left V 7 bases short and J 7 bases short, with 7 bases between. The CDR3 is 11 amino acids. Germline assignment: CDR1 MDHEN and CDR2 SYDVKM. The CDR3 region has the DNA TGTGCCAGCACCCCAGGTGAAAAACTGTTTTTT. As protein: CASTPGEKLFF.

The chain joins TRBV10-3 to TRBJ1-2, with no clear D. Germline loops: CDR1 ENHRY, CDR2 SYGVKD. Trimming took 0 bases from V and 2 from J, leaving 7 bases between them. This CDR3 is built from 14 residues. As DNA, the CDR3 is TGTGCCATCAGTGAGTCGGCAACAAACTATGGCTACACCTTC. Translation: CAISESATNYGYTF.

The CDR3 region has the DNA TGTGCCACCTTACCGGGGGACAGTACCTACGAGCAGTACTTC. This translates into CATLPGDSTYEQYF. The chain joins TRBV10-3 to TRBJ2-7; possibly TRBD1 for D (7 bases). Germline V gene lookup returns CDR1 ENHRY and CDR2 SYGVKD. V lost 10 bases to trimming and J lost 2 bases, with 18 bases between them. The CDR3 covers 14 residues.

The V call is TRBV7-2, the J call TRBJ1-2; TRBD1 matches at 9 bases. V shed 5 bases, J shed 4 bases, and the junction held 5 bases outside the gene matches. Per germline, CDR1 SGHTA and CDR2 FQGNSA. CDR3 length equals 14 residues. Here the CDR3 reads CASSKQGAVYGYTF. CDR3 nucleotides: TGTGCCAGCAGCAAACAGGGGGCTGTCTATGGCTACACCTTC.

This chain joins TRBV9 and TRBJ1-2; the match to TRBD1 covers 7 bases. This CDR3 spans 14 amino acids. Germline values: CDR1 SGDLS, CDR2 YYNGEE. Trimming cost V 4 bases and J 4 bases; bases outside gene matches: 7. The CDR3 spells CASSSWDSSYGYTF. The CDR3 bases are TGTGCCAGCAGCTCGTGGGACAGTAGCTATGGCTACACCTTC.

V is TRBV30 and J is TRBJ2-2; maybe TRBD2 (6 bases). The V and J ends lost 1 base and 1 base respectively, with 10 bases between them. The germline gives CDR1 GTSNPN, CDR2 SVGIG (reference sequence). The CDR3 sequence is 15 residues long. The CDR3 reads CAWSGGEWNTGELFF. The CDR3 DNA reads as TGTGCCTGGAGTGGGGGGGAGTGGAACACCGGGGAGCTGTTTTTT.

This chain joins TRBV19 and TRBJ2-7; 10 nucleotides line up with TRBD1. Germline loops: CDR1 LNHDA, CDR2 SQIVND (reference sequence). V gave up 10 bases and J gave up 4 bases; unmatched junction bases: 4. This CDR3 has 12 residues. CDR3 protein: CATGTGVYEQYF. The DNA for the CDR3 is TGTGCCACCGGGACAGGGGTTTACGAGCAGTACTTC.

This sequence joins TRBV10-3 and TRBJ2-7, with D tentatively TRBD2 (5 bases). The germline V and J ends were trimmed by 4 bases and 3 bases, with 7 bases remaining between them. Germline V gene data show CDR1 as ENHRY and CDR2 as SYGVKD. The CDR3 has 12 amino acids. This CDR3 reads CAISAGVYEQYF. The CDR3, as DNA: TGTGCCATCAGTGCCGGGGTCTACGAGCAGTACTTC.

Note on this clone: Germline and junction disagree at one end, which may indicate a read error. This chain connects TRBV2 to TRBJ2-2, with D perhaps TRBD1 or TRBD2 (5 bases each). CDR1 SNHLY and CDR2 FYNNEI come from the germline V gene. The CDR3 loop spans 13 amino acids. CDR3 residues: CASGEGRTGELFF. CDR3 bases: TGTGCCAGCGGTGAGGGGAGAACCGGGGAGCTGTTTTTT.

The chain links TRBV7-3 to TRBJ2-2, with 10 bases lining up with TRBD2. The CDR3 has 17 residues. Unmatched junction bases numbered 6, after V lost 0 bases and J lost 5 bases. Per germline, CDR1 SGHTA and CDR2 FQGTGA. CDR3 sequence: CASSLTGTSEKTGELFF. Written as DNA, the CDR3 is TGTGCCAGCAGCTTAACCGGGACTAGCGAGAAAACCGGGGAGCTGTTTTTT.

The J gene is TRBJ2-5, the V gene TRBV1; the table names TRBD2, a call not compared with the DNA. TRBV1 is a documented pseudogene. CDR3 length: 13 residues. The CDR3 DNA follows: TGCACCAGCAGCCAAGTGGTCGGAGAGACCCAGTACTTC. Its protein is CTSSQVVGETQYF.

The chain uses TRBV5-1 and TRBJ2-7; maybe TRBD1 (5 bases). Germline V gene sequence: CDR1 SGHRS, CDR2 YFSETQ. The CDR3 extends over 14 amino acids. The V gene lost 2 bases and the J gene lost 0 bases, with 9 bases spanning the gap. The CDR3 DNA is TGCGCCAGCAGCTTAGCCGACAGCTCCTACGAGCAGTACTTC. Encoded protein: CASSLADSSYEQYF.

The V call is TRBV28, the J call TRBJ1-4; 7 nucleotides align to TRBD1. The CDR3 totals 15 residues. The ends lost 6 bases at V and 8 bases at J; junction bases unmatched: 12. Germline assignment: CDR1 MDHEN and CDR2 SYDVKM. CDR3 sequence: CASSRTGTELEKLFF. Written as DNA, the CDR3 is TGTGCCAGCAGCAGAACCGGGACAGAACTCGAAAAACTGTTTTTT.

Only one count was recorded for this clone. V gene TRBV4-3 combines with J gene TRBJ2-2, with a weak D call TRBD1 (5 bases). The CDR3 covers 15 residues. The V and J ends lost 2 bases and 6 bases respectively, with 13 bases between them. CDR1 and CDR2 from the germline V gene are LGHNA and YSLEER. This chain's CDR3 is CASSQSRVDPGELFF. CDR3 nucleotide sequence: TGCGCCAGCAGCCAATCCAGGGTGGACCCCGGGGAGCTGTTTTTT.

This chain uses TRBV7-8 with TRBJ1-5; a weak D match, TRBD1 (6 bases). Trimming left V 0 bases short and J 0 bases short, with 21 bases between. The CDR3 runs 20 residues. Germline loops: CDR1 SGHVS, CDR2 FQNEAQ. CDR3 DNA sequence: TGTGCCAGCAGCTTAGCGAAAGGGACAAGGGTGGGCTATAGCAATCAGCCCCAGCATTTT. Translation gives CASSLAKGTRVGYSNQPQHF.

In DNA, the CDR3 is TGTGCCAGCAGCCAATCCCCGGACTTTCCCGGGGAGCTGTTTTTT. Protein sequence: CASSQSPDFPGELFF. The J gene is TRBJ2-2, the V gene TRBV16; the D gene is possibly TRBD2 (5 bases). Germline-derived CDR1 and CDR2 are KGHSY and FQNENV. The CDR3 runs to 15 residues. The V end was cut by 0 bases, the J end by 6 bases, with 11 bases between.

The chain combines TRBV6-4 with TRBJ2-2; D may be TRBD1 (5 bases). CDR1 is MRHNA and CDR2 is SNTAGT in the germline V gene. This CDR3 spans 14 amino acids. V shed 0 bases and J shed 5 bases, with 7 bases lying between them. In DNA form, the CDR3 reads TGTGCCAGCAGTGACTCAACAGGAACCGGGGAGCTGTTTTTT. Residues: CASSDSTGTGELFF.

The chain recombines TRBV18 with TRBJ1-5, with 9 bases fitting TRBD1. The CDR3 totals 17 residues. In germline, CDR1 is KGHSH, CDR2 LQKENI. J was trimmed by 2 bases and V by 3 bases; bases with no gene match: 8. CDR3 residues: CASSPRDRVTGNQPQHF. CDR3 nucleotide sequence: TGTGCCAGCTCACCCCGGGACAGGGTTACAGGCAATCAGCCCCAGCATTTT.

The V gene is TRBV7-6, the J gene TRBJ2-1; 9 nucleotides match TRBD1. V trimming: 5 bases; J trimming: 7 bases; junction bases outside the gene matches: 15. The CDR3 totals 17 residues. Germline assignment: CDR1 SGHVS and CDR2 FNYEAQ. CDR3 DNA: TGTGCCAGCAGCCTCAGAGCACCGGGACAGGGAGATAATGAGCAGTTCTTC. This gives the protein CASSLRAPGQGDNEQFF.

V gene TRBV5-6 combines with J gene TRBJ2-3; 7 positions agree with TRBD2. Trimming cost V 3 bases and J 4 bases; bases outside gene matches: 14. The CDR3 contains 17 residues. The germline gives CDR1 SGHDT, CDR2 YYEEEE. CDR3: CASSSRSGGLGADTQYF. In DNA, the CDR3 is TGTGCCAGCAGCTCAAGATCAGGAGGACTAGGGGCAGATACGCAGTATTTT.